This T cell receptor (beta chain) was sequenced during a study of blood T cell repertoires in COVID-19. Turning to the study itself: Spain, Italy and the United States supplied samples that represented acute and convalescent COVID-19. PBMCs, B-cell-depleted T cells, or T cells provided the cDNA or gDNA that made up the material.

Participants' own reports of clinical history determined their cohort assignment. J was trimmed by 6 bases and V by 5 bases; bases with no gene match: 9. Germline assignment: CDR1 SGHTA and CDR2 FQGTGA. The CDR3 length is 14 residues. The authors' processing: Estimation of nucleated cell counts was performed using reference gene primer amplification. This table comes from immunoSEQ multiplex PCR, and its TCRdb copy is limited to in-frame clones, with some not included. V, J and clone size derive from that table, while D and trimming were established from the DNA sequence. In the table there are just over 300,000 clones, about 87% of which are singletons.

The chain recombines TRBV7-3 with TRBJ2-7; 8 bases are a match to TRBD1. Sequenced input: PBMCs or T cells enriched from blood (not recorded which). This clonotype originated in a woman aged 18-29 years who had recovered from COVID-19. The CDR3 spells CASSPRDRSSEQYF. CDR3 in DNA: TGTGCCAGCAGCCCCCGGGACAGGAGCTCCGAGCAGTACTTC.